This T cell receptor beta chain was captured by sequencing in a study of OX40 agonist ivuxolimab in advanced cancers. About the research overall: Ivuxolimab was administered intravenously to patients at 0.01 to 10 mg/kg every 2 weeks. Participants averaged around 60 years of age (range roughly 20 to 90) and were around 80% male. Dose-escalation subjects each had hepatocellular carcinoma, melanoma, renal cell or head and neck cancer. Regarding the study as a whole: Among expanded peripheral T cells, antigen specificity went undetermined.

V lost 6 bases to trimming and J lost 3 bases, with 10 bases between them. Looked up from germline, CDR1 is MDHEN and CDR2 is SYDVKM. This CDR3 is 13 amino acids long. Profiled with immunoSEQ multiplex PCR; TCRdb holds only in-frame clones, not every one. The sample lists fewer than 80,000 clones; roughly 84% were seen once. In its sample, this clone was seen a few times. Its matching antigen is unknown. The TCR originated in an adult with an advanced solid tumor such as melanoma, head and neck, liver or kidney cancer. This sequence joins TRBV28 and TRBJ2-3; perhaps TRBD1 as D (6 bases). The sequencing here drew on CD4+ or CD8+ T cells sorted from blood, taken in a trial of the OX40 agonist ivuxolimab. CDR3 sequence: CASRLTGTDTQYF. The CDR3 region has the DNA TGTGCCAGCAGACTTACAGGGACAGATACGCAGTATTTT.